One sample yielded the 24 T cell receptor beta chains listed below, sequenced in a study of tumor and adjacent non-tumor tissue in lung cancer. This sample's RNA came from whole unsorted tissue. Three rounds of nested PCR, following a modified ARM-PCR protocol, produced the TCRbeta library. MiXCR, applied by TCRdb to the multiplex PCR reads, yields one record per CDR3 protein. Of 65,000 to 70,000 distinct CDR3 sequences in the sample, roughly three fifths were seen once. Material for sequencing was lung tumor tissue. All receptors derive from a man between 45 and 60 years old with non-small cell lung cancer.

About this clonotype: The junction departs from germline at one end; a sequencing error may be responsible. This rearrangement joins TRBV6-1 to TRBJ2-5, with D perhaps matching TRBD2 (7 bases). The germline CDR1 and CDR2 sequences are MNHNS and SASEGT. The length of the CDR3 is 13 residues. Here the CDR3 DNA reads TGTACCAGCAGTGCCGGACTAGGGGGGACCCAGTACTTC. Translation gives CTSSAGLGGTQYF.

With respect to this clonotype: The conserved phenylalanine or tryptophan normally closing the CDR3 is absent here, so this likely arose from a read error. The V and J genes are TRBV11-2 and TRBJ2-1; 7 bases are a match to TRBD2. Looked up from germline, CDR1 is SGHAT and CDR2 is FQNNGV. The trim removed 1 base at V and 9 bases at J, leaving 9 bases unmatched. The CDR3 is 15 amino acids. CDR3 protein: CASSLGGGGSGEQFL. The CDR3 DNA is TGTGCCAGCAGCTTAGGTGGGGGGGGTAGCGGTGAGCAGTTCTTG.

Points on this clonotype: A read error may account for a junction end that differs from germline. The chain combines TRBV20-1 with TRBJ1-1, with D perhaps TRBD1 (5 bases). The V gene's germline CDR1 is DFQATT and CDR2 SNEGSKA (reference sequence). The length of the CDR3 is 13 residues. The CDR3 spells CSARDGANTEAFF. The CDR3 DNA sequence: TGTAGTGCTAGAGACGGGGCGAATACTGAAGCTTTCTTT.

Of note for this clonotype: A junction boundary mismatches the germline segment, possibly from a read error. The chain uses TRBV11-2 and TRBJ2-7, with TRBD1 matching over 8 bases. The germline CDR1 and CDR2 sequences are SGHAT and FQNNGV. The CDR3 sequence is 15 residues long. The CDR3 DNA sequence: TGTACTAGCAGCTCAGGGACAGGTAGAACCTACGAGCAGTACTTT. It codes for CTSSSGTGRTYEQYF.

Concerning this clonotype: The junction departs from germline at one end; a sequencing error may be responsible. The chain uses TRBV10-3 and TRBJ2-7; 8 bases match TRBD1. The germline V gene has CDR1 ENHRY and CDR2 SYGVKD. The CDR3 extends over 14 amino acids. The CDR3 loop is CAISGPGQDYEQYF. The DNA for the CDR3 is TGTGCCATCAGTGGGCCGGGACAGGACTACGAGCAGTATTTC.

This clonotype was observed many times. The chain employs TRBV4-1 and TRBJ1-4; 8 nucleotides line up with TRBD1. Germline CDR1 MGHRA, CDR2 YSYEKL. The CDR3 contains 15 residues. V was clipped by 5 bases and J by 7 bases; unmatched bases: 9. CDR3 amino acids: CASSKPTGGSEKLFF. CDR3 DNA: TGCGCCAGCAGCAAGCCCACAGGGGGATCTGAAAAACTGTTTTTT.

For this clonotype: A read error is likely, as this CDR3 ends without the conserved phenylalanine or tryptophan. The rearrangement uses TRBV11-3 and TRBJ2-1, with D uncertain. Germline lookup yields CDR1 SGHNT and CDR2 YENEEA. The CDR3 is 16 amino acids. V was cut by 4 bases and J by 4 bases, with 17 bases left in between. The CDR3 reads CASSYASVAHYNEQFL. The CDR3 nucleotides read TGTGCCAGCAGCTACGCCAGCGTGGCACATTACAATGAGCAGTTCTTG.

Comments on this clonotype: Being one base from a much bigger clone, this may be a read error. The rearrangement joins TRBV7-9 to TRBJ2-3; the match to TRBD2 covers 7 bases. V was pared by 4 bases and J by 6 bases, with 10 bases of the junction left unmatched. CDR3 size: 15 residues. The germline gives CDR1 SEHNR, CDR2 FQNEAQ (reference sequence). The CDR3 nucleotides read TGTGCCAGCAGCTATTGGCGGGAGATGCATGATACGCAGTATTTT. This sequence encodes CASSYWREMHDTQYF.

Concerning this clonotype itself: With a much larger clone just one base away, this may be a read error. This chain connects TRBV6-1 to TRBJ1-2; D not resolved. This CDR3 is built from 17 residues. From germline, CDR1 is MNHNS and CDR2 SASEGT. The V end was cut by 4 bases, the J end by 0 bases, with 18 bases between. The CDR3 spells CASSGIPTRAANYGYTF. The CDR3, as DNA: TGTGCCAGCAGTGGAATTCCGACGCGGGCCGCTAACTATGGCTACACCTTC.

This chain joins TRBV5-6 and TRBJ2-4, with TRBD2 matching over 9 bases. V shed 2 bases, J shed 3 bases, and the junction held 12 bases outside the gene matches. Per the germline V gene, CDR1 is SGHDT and CDR2 is YYEEEE. The CDR3 extends over 18 amino acids. The CDR3 DNA reads TGTGCCAGCAGCTTACGCAATGGACTAGCGAAAGGCAAAAACATTCAGTACTTC. The encoded protein is CASSLRNGLAKGKNIQYF.

Regarding this clonotype: The junction and the germline gene differ at one end; a read error may be behind it. The genes are TRBV20-1 and TRBJ2-7, with D tentatively TRBD1 or TRBD2 (5 bases each). This CDR3 region has 15 residues. Germline lookup yields CDR1 DFQATT and CDR2 SNEGSKA (reference sequence). The CDR3 DNA is TGCAATGCTACTCCCCCGGGTGGGACGCCCTACGAGCAGTACTTC. It codes for CNATPPGGTPYEQYF.

The rearrangement links TRBV6-5 to TRBJ1-1; 7 bases agree with TRBD1. Germline loops: CDR1 MNHEY, CDR2 SVGAGI. The CDR3 is made up of 15 amino acids. J was trimmed by 1 base and V by 10 bases; bases with no gene match: 12. The chain's CDR3 is CAIMPRSGGNTEAFF. CDR3 coding DNA: TGTGCCATCATGCCTCGATCAGGGGGGAACACTGAAGCTTTCTTT.

Concerning this clonotype itself: The germline gene is not matched at one end of the junction; a read error may be the cause. The J gene is TRBJ2-6, the V gene TRBV29-1; D remains unclear. The CDR3 loop spans 14 amino acids. Germline values: CDR1 SQVTM, CDR2 ANQGSEA. CDR3 DNA: TGCGGCGTTGGAGAGCCCAGGGGGGCCAACGTCCTGACTTTC. It codes for CGVGEPRGANVLTF.

This clonotype has a handful of counts. The gene calls are TRBV5-1 and TRBJ2-5, with 7 bases lining up with TRBD1. V lost 7 bases to trimming and J lost 5 bases; unmatched junction nucleotides: 17. CDR3 length: 16 residues. Looked up from germline, CDR1 is SGHRS and CDR2 is YFSETQ. The CDR3 protein is CASRTYSGGQEETQYF. The CDR3 nucleotides read TGCGCCAGCCGAACCTACTCCGGAGGACAGGAGGAGACCCAGTACTTC.

About this clonotype: A much more abundant neighbour one base away suggests this may be a read error. This chain connects TRBV6-5 to TRBJ1-1, with D possibly TRBD1 on 5 matching bases. Germline assignment: CDR1 MNHEY and CDR2 SVGAGI. This CDR3 has 14 amino acids. Trimming removed 10 bases at V and 0 bases at J, with 15 bases between. The CDR3: CANSKGPLNTEAFF. The CDR3 DNA reads TGTGCCAACAGCAAGGGACCCCTGAACACTGAAGCTTTCTTT.

Concerning this clonotype itself: Its ends do not fully match the called genes, so a read error is possible. The V and J genes are TRBV11-1 and TRBJ1-1, with D uncertain. The germline V gene encodes CDR1 SGHAT and CDR2 FQDESV (reference sequence). The CDR3 runs 12 residues. Here the CDR3 reads CVSSLAGSKAFF. The CDR3 DNA is TGTGTCAGCAGCTTAGCGGGGAGTAAAGCTTTTTTT.

The V gene is TRBV10-1, the J gene TRBJ2-1, with D perhaps being TRBD1 or TRBD2 (5 bases each). The V gene's germline CDR1 is WNHNN and CDR2 SYGVQD (reference sequence). With 7 bases removed from V and 7 bases from J, the gap between germline ends came to 20 bases. The CDR3 length is 15 residues. The CDR3 bases are TGCGCCAGCAATTCGGGACGCAGTAAGGGAAATGAGCAGTTCTTC. Protein sequence: CASNSGRSKGNEQFF.

This clonotype came up a few times. The CDR3 end shows no conserved phenylalanine or tryptophan, and so a read error is likely. The genes are TRBV7-8 and TRBJ1-4, with 7 nucleotides matching TRBD1. The germline CDR1 and CDR2 sequences are SGHVS and FQNEAQ. The CDR3 has 15 residues. DNA of the CDR3: TGTGACAGCAGCTCCAGGACAGGCTTTAATGAAAAACTGTTTTCT. Protein product: CDSSSRTGFNEKLFS.

Comment on this clonotype: The junction differs from germline at one of its ends, possibly a read error. The chain joins TRBV12-3 or TRBV12-4 to TRBJ2-7; D is tentatively TRBD1 or TRBD2 (5 bases each). The CDR3 covers 14 residues. In DNA form, the CDR3 reads TGTGCCAGCGGCCCAGGGAGCCCGACCTACGAACAGTACTTC. Translating gives CASGPGSPTYEQYF.

Of note for this clonotype: Germline is not matched at one junction end, which may reflect a read error. The rearrangement links TRBV6-1 to TRBJ2-1; unclear D gene. The V gene's germline CDR1 is MNHNS and CDR2 SASEGT. This CDR3 comprises 13 residues. Written as DNA, the CDR3 is TGCCCCAGCAGTGAACGTGGGCGGAATGAGCGGTTCTTC. It is translated as CPSSERGRNERFF.

Concerning this clonotype: One junction end disagrees with the germline gene, perhaps due to a read error. V and J are TRBV20-1 and TRBJ2-7, with a possible D match to TRBD2 (5 bases). Germline lookup yields CDR1 DFQATT and CDR2 SNEGSKA (reference sequence). CDR3 length: 13 amino acids. CDR3 DNA sequence: TGCAGTGCTAGAGTACCTAGAGGGTACGTGCAGTACTTC. It codes for CSARVPRGYVQYF.

This clonotype was counted a few times. This sequence may be a read error, since a much larger clone differs from it by one base. The chain employs TRBV29-1 and TRBJ2-7; D might be TRBD1 (5 bases). The length of the CDR3 is 14 residues. Germline CDR1 reads SQVTM; CDR2 reads ANQGSEA. The CDR3 loop reads CSVQTQGSIYGQYF. The CDR3 nucleotides are TGCAGCGTTCAAACCCAGGGATCCATATACGGGCAGTACTTC.

This chain links TRBV12-3 or TRBV12-4 with TRBJ1-1, with D possibly being TRBD1 (6 bases). This CDR3 comprises 18 residues. Trimming took off 4 bases at V and 3 bases at J, with 24 bases between the two ends. For the CDR3, the DNA is TGTGCCAGCAGTTCGCCAAACAGGGTAATTTCACCTTACACTGAAGCTTTCTTT. Protein sequence: CASSSPNRVISPYTEAFF.

There are many counts of this clonotype. The chain uses TRBV6-1 and TRBJ1-5; D not resolved. CDR1 is MNHNS, CDR2 SASEGT, per germline. Trimming took off 2 bases at V and 7 bases at J, with 9 bases between the two ends. The CDR3 is 13 amino acids. CDR3 DNA: TGTGCCAGCAGTGAAAAGGGATACCAGCCCCAGCATTTT. Its translation is CASSEKGYQPQHF.